This TCR beta chain emerged from a study of shared clonotypes between healthy human individuals. Overall study findings and caveats: Naive CD4 clonotypes overlapped across a few donors at around 4.8%.

For this clone: Its specificity is unknown.

TCRdb's copy holds only in-frame clones and misses some; the assay was immunoSEQ multiplex PCR. The sample includes 500,000 to 550,000 clones, about 96% of them seen just once. Donors were healthy HIV-negative adults without recently reported acute infections or vaccinations. The sequence derives from a woman in her twenties or thirties in good health. The sample taken for sequencing was naive CD4+ T cells sorted from blood. Indicated subset: CD45RA+ positively selected.

CDR3 bases: TGTGCCAGCAGCACGGACGGAGCCTACGAGCAGTACTTC. It yields the protein CASSTDGAYEQYF. This chain joins TRBV7-9 and TRBJ2-5; the D is unclear. The end of the DNA fits TRBJ2-7 better, so the J call may be wrong. The CDR3 length is 13 residues. In germline, CDR1 is SEHNR, CDR2 FQNEAQ (reference sequence).